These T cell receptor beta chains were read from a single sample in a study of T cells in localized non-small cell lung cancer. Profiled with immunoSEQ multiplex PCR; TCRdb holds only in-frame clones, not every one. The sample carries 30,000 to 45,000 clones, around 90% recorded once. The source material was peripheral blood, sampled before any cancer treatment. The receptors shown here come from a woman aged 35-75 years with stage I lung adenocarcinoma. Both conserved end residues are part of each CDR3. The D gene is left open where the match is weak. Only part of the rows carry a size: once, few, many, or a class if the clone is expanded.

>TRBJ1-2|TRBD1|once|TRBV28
CASSPGQPYGYTF
TGTGCCAGCAGTCCGGGACAGCCCTATGGCTACACCTTC
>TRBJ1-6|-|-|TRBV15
CATSRVEGRDSPLHF
TGTGCCACCAGCAGAGTAGAGGGGAGGGATTCACCCCTCCACTTT
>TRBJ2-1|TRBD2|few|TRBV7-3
CASSPRGAGGGMSYNEQFF
TGTGCCAGCAGCCCCCGTGGAGCGGGGGGCGGAATGTCCTACAATGAGCAGTTCTTC
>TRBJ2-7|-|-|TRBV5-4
CASSRRDSYEQYF
TGTGCCAGCAGCCGTAGGGACTCCTACGAGCAGTACTTC
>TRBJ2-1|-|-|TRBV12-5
CASGFLGNEQFF
TGTGCTAGTGGTTTTTTGGGCAATGAGCAGTTCTTC
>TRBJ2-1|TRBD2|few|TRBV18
CASSPLAGAYNEQFF
TGTGCCAGCTCACCTCTAGCGGGGGCCTACAATGAGCAGTTCTTC
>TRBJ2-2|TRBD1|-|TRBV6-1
CASSEVPGQGTGELFF
TGTGCCAGCAGTGAAGTCCCGGGACAGGGGACCGGGGAGCTGTTTTTT
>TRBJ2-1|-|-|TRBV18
CASSPARVPYNEQFF
TGTGCCAGCTCACCCGCTAGAGTCCCCTACAATGAGCAGTTCTTC
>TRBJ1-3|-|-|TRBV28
CASNVKIWLNSGNTIYF
TGTGCCAGCAACGTCAAAATTTGGCTTAACTCTGGAAACACCATATATTTT
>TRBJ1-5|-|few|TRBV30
CAWSVEGKGRNQPQHF
TGTGCCTGGAGTGTCGAGGGGAAGGGTAGAAATCAGCCCCAGCATTTT
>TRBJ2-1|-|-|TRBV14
CASSQVGNDNEQFF
TGTGCCAGCAGCCAGGTGGGAAACGACAATGAGCAGTTCTTC
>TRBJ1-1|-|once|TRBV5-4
CASSLLGGGRRKGNTEAFF
TGTGCCAGCAGCTTGCTTGGTGGGGGGCGCAGGAAAGGAAACACTGAAGCTTTCTTT
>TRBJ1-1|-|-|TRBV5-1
CASSLEFAGDTEAFF
TGCGCCAGCAGCTTGGAATTTGCAGGGGACACTGAAGCTTTCTTT
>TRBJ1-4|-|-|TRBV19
CASSNYRVGGEKLFF
TGTGCCAGTAGTAACTACAGGGTCGGGGGAGAAAAACTGTTTTTT
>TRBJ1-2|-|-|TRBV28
CASSFGGGYGYTF
TGTGCCAGCAGTTTCGGAGGGGGCTATGGCTACACCTTC
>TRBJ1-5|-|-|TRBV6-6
CASTPQGGQPQHF
TGTGCCAGCACCCCCCAGGGAGGTCAGCCCCAGCATTTT
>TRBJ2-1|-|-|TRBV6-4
CASSDSSGVDEQFF
TGTGCCAGCAGTGACTCGTCCGGGGTTGATGAGCAGTTCTTC
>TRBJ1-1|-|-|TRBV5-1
CASSPTVSNTEAFF
TGCGCCAGCAGCCCGACAGTGTCGAACACTGAAGCTTTCTTT
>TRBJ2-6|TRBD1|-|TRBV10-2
CASSELTGVGGANVLTF
TGCGCCAGCAGTGAGCTGACAGGGGTTGGTGGGGCCAACGTCCTGACTTTC
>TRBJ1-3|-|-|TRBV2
CASSEQGSSGNTIYF
TGTGCCAGCAGTGAACAGGGGTCCTCTGGAAACACCATATATTTT
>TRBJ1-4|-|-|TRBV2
CASGGEKLFF
TGTGCCAGCGGAGGCGAAAAACTGTTTTTT
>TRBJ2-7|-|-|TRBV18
CASSRDIYEQYF
TGTGCCAGCTCACGCGACATCTACGAGCAGTACTTC
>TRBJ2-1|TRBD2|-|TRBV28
CASIPSGGPRGEQFF
TGTGCCAGCATCCCGAGCGGGGGCCCCCGAGGTGAGCAGTTCTTC
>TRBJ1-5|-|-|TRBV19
CASSINRDKPQHF
TGTGCCAGTAGTATAAACAGGGATAAGCCCCAGCATTTT
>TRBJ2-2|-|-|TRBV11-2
CASSLIRTGELFF
TGTGCCAGCAGCTTAATCCGGACCGGGGAGCTGTTTTTT
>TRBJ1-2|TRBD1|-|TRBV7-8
CASSLEGQNPYGYTF
TGTGCCAGCAGCTTAGAGGGACAGAACCCCTATGGCTACACCTTC
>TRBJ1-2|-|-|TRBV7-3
CASSLGGGNYGYTF
TGTGCCAGCAGCCTAGGTGGAGGGAACTATGGCTACACCTTC
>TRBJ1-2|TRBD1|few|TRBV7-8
CASSSGQGAYVGYTF
TGTGCCAGCAGCTCCGGACAGGGGGCTTATGTTGGCTACACCTTC
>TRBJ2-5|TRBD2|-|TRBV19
CASSTPGLAGGSLETQYF
TGTGCCAGTAGTACCCCGGGACTAGCGGGGGGGTCACTAGAGACCCAGTACTTC
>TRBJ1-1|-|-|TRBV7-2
CASSRQVGRATEAFF
TGTGCCAGCAGCCGTCAGGTGGGAAGGGCCACTGAAGCTTTCTTT
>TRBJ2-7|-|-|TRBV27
CASSFNFAYEQYF
TGTGCCAGCAGTTTTAATTTCGCCTACGAGCAGTACTTC
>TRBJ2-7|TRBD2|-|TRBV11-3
CASRGAGVSEQYF
TGTGCCAGCAGGGGAGCGGGGGTATCCGAGCAGTACTTC
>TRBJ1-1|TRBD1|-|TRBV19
CASSSGHLDRETEAFF
TGTGCCAGTAGTTCGGGCCATCTCGACAGGGAAACTGAAGCTTTCTTT
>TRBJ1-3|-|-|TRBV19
CASSNPGPAGNTIYF
TGTGCCAGTAGTAATCCGGGACCTGCTGGAAACACCATATATTTT
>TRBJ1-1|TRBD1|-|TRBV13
CASSFRGRGTEAFF
TGTGCCAGCAGCTTCAGGGGGCGCGGCACTGAAGCTTTCTTT
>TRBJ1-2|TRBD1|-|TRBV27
CASTPDRVGGYTF
TGTGCCAGCACCCCAGACAGGGTCGGTGGCTACACCTTC
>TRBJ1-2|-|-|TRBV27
CASSSGLLRGGYTF
TGTGCCAGCAGTTCGGGACTACTTCGGGGGGGCTACACCTTC
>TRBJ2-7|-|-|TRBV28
CASSLFGALELPSEQYF
TGTGCCAGCAGTTTATTCGGTGCTTTAGAGCTCCCCTCCGAGCAGTACTTC
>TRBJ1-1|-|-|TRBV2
CASREQHARNTEAFF
TGTGCCAGCAGGGAACAACATGCTCGTAACACTGAAGCTTTCTTT
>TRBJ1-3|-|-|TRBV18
CASSPSEHTTIYF
TGTGCCAGCTCACCATCGGAGCACACCACCATATATTTT
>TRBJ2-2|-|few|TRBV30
CAWSVSTNTGELFF
TGTGCCTGGAGTGTATCTACGAACACCGGGGAGCTGTTTTTT
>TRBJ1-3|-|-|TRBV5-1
CASSLSGLSGNTIYF
TGCGCCAGCAGCTTGTCAGGTCTCTCTGGAAACACCATATATTTT
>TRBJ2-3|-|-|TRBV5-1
CASSLERGDTDTQYF
TGCGCCAGCAGCTTGGAGAGGGGGGACACAGATACGCAGTATTTT
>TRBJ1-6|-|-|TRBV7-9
CASSLVTGRRGPLHF
TGTGCCAGCAGCTTAGTCACGGGCCGCCGGGGGCCCCTCCACTTT
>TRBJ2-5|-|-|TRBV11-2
CASSPSRVGLQETQYF
TGTGCCAGCAGCCCGTCTCGGGTAGGGCTGCAAGAGACCCAGTACTTC
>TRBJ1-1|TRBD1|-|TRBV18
CASSSKGQVNTEAFF
TGTGCCAGCTCAAGTAAGGGACAGGTGAACACTGAAGCTTTCTTT
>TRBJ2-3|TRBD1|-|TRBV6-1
CASSDTGGGTDTQYF
TGTGCCAGCAGTGATACAGGGGGCGGCACAGATACGCAGTATTTT
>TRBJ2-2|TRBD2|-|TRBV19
CASSYLAGANTGELFF
TGTGCCAGTAGTTATCTAGCGGGGGCCAACACCGGGGAGCTGTTTTTT
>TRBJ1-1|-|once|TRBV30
CAWSSLGHLRGEAFF
TGTGCCTGGAGTTCCCTGGGACATTTGAGAGGTGAAGCTTTCTTT
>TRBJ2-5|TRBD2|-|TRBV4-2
CASMLAGGPSFVETQYF
TGTGCCAGCATGCTAGCGGGGGGGCCGAGTTTTGTGGAGACCCAGTACTTC
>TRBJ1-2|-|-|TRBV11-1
CASSLGDSSYTF
TGTGCCAGCAGCTTAGGGGATTCGAGCTACACCTTC
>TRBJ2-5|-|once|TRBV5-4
CASSFGGRETQYF
TGTGCCAGCAGCTTTGGGGGGAGGGAGACCCAGTACTTC
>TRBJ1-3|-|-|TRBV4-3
CASSQTPGAGNTIYF
TGCGCCAGCAGCCAAACCCCCGGGGCGGGAAACACCATATATTTT
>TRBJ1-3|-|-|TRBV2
CASSLPGRGNTIYF
TGTGCCAGCAGTTTGCCAGGGCGTGGAAACACCATATATTTT
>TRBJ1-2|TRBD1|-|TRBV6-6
CASSLTGTGIYGYTF
TGTGCCAGCAGCCTTACCGGGACAGGGATCTATGGCTACACCTTC
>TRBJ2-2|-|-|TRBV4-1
CASSQVGTGELFF
TGCGCCAGCAGCCAAGTGGGCACCGGGGAGCTGTTTTTT
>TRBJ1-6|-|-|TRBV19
CASSRGYNSPLHF
TGTGCCAGTAGTAGGGGTTATAATTCACCCCTCCACTTT
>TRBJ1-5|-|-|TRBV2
CASSEGVQPQHF
TGTGCCAGCAGTGAAGGGGTTCAGCCCCAGCATTTT